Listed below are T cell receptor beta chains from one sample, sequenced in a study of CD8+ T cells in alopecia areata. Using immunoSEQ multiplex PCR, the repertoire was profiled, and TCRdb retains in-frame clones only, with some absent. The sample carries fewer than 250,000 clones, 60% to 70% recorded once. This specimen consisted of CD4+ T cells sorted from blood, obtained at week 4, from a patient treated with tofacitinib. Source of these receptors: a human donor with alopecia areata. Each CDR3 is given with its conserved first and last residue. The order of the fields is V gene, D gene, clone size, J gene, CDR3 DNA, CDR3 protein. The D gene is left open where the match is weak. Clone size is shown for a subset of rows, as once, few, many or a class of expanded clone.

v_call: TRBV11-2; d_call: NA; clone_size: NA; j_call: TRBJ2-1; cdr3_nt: TGTGCCAGCAGCAAACAGGGAGTTGAGCAGTTCTTC; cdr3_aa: CASSKQGVEQFF
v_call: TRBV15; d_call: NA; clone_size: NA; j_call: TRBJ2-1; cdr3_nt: TGTGCCACCAGCAGGGGTCGGGATCTCCTCGAGCAGTTCTTC; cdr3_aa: CATSRGRDLLEQFF
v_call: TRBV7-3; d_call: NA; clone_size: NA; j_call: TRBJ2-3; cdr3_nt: TGTGCCAGCAGCTTAACCGCCCGCACAGATACGCAGTATTTT; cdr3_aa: CASSLTARTDTQYF
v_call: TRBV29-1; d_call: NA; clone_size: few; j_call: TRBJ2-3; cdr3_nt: TGCAGTTGTAACAAGGGGGATACGCAGTATTTT; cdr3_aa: CSCNKGDTQYF
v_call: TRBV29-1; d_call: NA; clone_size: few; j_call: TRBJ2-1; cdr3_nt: TGCAGCGTTTCATACAATGAGCAGTTCTTC; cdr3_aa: CSVSYNEQFF
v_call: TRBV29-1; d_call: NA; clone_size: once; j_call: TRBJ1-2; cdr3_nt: TGCAGCGCAGTCCGGGACGCCCCTGGCTACACCTTC; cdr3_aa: CSAVRDAPGYTF
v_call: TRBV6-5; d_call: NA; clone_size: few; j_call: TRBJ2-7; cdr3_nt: TGTGCCAGCAGCCAATCGGGTCCTTACTACGAGCAGTACTTC; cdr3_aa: CASSQSGPYYEQYF
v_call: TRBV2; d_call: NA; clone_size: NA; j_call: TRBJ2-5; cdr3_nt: TGTGCCAGCAGCGTAGGGGGGATGTACCAAGAGACCCAGTACTTC; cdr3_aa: CASSVGGMYQETQYF
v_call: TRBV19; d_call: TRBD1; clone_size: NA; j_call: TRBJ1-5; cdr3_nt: TGTGCCAGTAGCGTTAGACAGGGTATCCATCAGCCCCAGCATTTT; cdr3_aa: CASSVRQGIHQPQHF
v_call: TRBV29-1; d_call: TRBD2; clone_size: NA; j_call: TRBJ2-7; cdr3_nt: TGCAGCGTTGGAAGACTAGCGGGATACGAGCAGTACTTC; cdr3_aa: CSVGRLAGYEQYF
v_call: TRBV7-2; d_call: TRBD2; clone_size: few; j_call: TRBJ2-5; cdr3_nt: TGTGCCAGCAGCATTTCTAGCGGACAAGAGACCCAGTACTTC; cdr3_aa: CASSISSGQETQYF
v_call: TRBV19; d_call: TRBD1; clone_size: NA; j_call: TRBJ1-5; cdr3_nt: TGTGCCAGTAGTCCACAGGGGGCTACCAATCAGCCCCAGCATTTT; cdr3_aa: CASSPQGATNQPQHF
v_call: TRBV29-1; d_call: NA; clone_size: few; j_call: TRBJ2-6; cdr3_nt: TGCAGCGCACGGGCGAACTCTGGGGCCAACGTCCTGACTTTC; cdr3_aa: CSARANSGANVLTF
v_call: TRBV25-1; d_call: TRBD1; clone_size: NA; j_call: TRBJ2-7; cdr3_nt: TGTGCCAGCAGTGATCCACAGGGGTACGAGCAGTACTTC; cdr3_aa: CASSDPQGYEQYF
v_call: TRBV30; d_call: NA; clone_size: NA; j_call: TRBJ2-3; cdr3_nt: TGTGCCTGGAGACGGGGAGGTGGAGATACGCAGTATTTT; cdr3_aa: CAWRRGGGDTQYF
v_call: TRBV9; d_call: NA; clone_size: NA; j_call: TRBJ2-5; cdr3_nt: TGTGCCAGCAGCGTCGCACTAAAGGAGACCCAGTACTTC; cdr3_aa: CASSVALKETQYF
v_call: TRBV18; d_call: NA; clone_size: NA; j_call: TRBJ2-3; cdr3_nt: TGTGCCAGCTCACCTCAGACAGATACGCAGTATTTT; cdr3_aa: CASSPQTDTQYF
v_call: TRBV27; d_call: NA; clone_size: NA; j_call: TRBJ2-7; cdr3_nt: TGTGCCAGCAGTCCTAATCCAGGGACCTCCTACGAGCAGTACTTC; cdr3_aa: CASSPNPGTSYEQYF
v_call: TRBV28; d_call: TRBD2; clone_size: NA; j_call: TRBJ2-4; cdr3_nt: TGTGCCAGCAGCCAGACTAGCGACGCCAACATTCAGTACTTC; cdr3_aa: CASSQTSDANIQYF
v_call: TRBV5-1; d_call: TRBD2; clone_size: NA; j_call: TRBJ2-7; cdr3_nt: TGCGCCAGCAGCTTGGGTTACGCGGGGGGCTACAACGAGCAGTACTTC; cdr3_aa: CASSLGYAGGYNEQYF
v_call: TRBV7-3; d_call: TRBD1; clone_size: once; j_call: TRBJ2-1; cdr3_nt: TGTGCCAGCAGCTTAGACAGGGGAAGGGATGAGCAGTTCTTC; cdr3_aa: CASSLDRGRDEQFF
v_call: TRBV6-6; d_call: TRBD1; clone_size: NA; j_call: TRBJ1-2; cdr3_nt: TGTGCCACCGCGGGGCAGGGGGCTGTTGATGGCTACACCTTC; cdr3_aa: CATAGQGAVDGYTF
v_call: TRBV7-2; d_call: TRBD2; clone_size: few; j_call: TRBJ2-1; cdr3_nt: TGTGCCAGCAGCCCCCGATTGACTAGCGGGAGGGCCGGTGAGCAGTTCTTC; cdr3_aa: CASSPRLTSGRAGEQFF
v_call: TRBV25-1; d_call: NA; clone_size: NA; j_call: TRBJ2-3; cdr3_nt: TGTGCCAGCAGTGAAATAGGGGGGAGATCAGATACGCAGTATTTT; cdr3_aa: CASSEIGGRSDTQYF
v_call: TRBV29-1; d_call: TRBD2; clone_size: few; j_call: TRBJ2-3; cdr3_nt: TGCAGCGTCACCAGGCTAGCGGACACAGATACGCAGTATTTT; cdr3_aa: CSVTRLADTDTQYF
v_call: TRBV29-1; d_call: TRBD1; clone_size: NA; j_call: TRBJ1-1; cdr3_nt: TGCAGCGGGGGACAGGGAAACACTGAAGCTTTCTTT; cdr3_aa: CSGGQGNTEAFF
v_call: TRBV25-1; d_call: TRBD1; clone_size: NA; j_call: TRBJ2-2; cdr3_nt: TGTGCCAGCAGTGATAAAGGGACAGGGAGAACCGGGGAGCTGTTTTTT; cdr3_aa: CASSDKGTGRTGELFF
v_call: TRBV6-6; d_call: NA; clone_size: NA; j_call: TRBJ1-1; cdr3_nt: TGTGCCAGCAGCCTACACACGGACACTGAAGCTTTCTTT; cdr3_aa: CASSLHTDTEAFF
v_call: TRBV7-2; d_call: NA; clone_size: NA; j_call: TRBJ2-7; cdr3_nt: TGTGCCAGCAACCAGGGCAGCTCCTACGAGCAGTACTTC; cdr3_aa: CASNQGSSYEQYF
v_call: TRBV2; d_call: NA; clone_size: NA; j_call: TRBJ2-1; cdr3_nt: TGTGCCAGCAGTGATGATAGGCAGGGCTACAATGAGCAGTTCTTC; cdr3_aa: CASSDDRQGYNEQFF
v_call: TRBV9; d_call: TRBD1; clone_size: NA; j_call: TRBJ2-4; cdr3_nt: TGTGCCAGCAGCCATGTGCTAGGGGGCTCCCAGTACTTC; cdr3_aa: CASSHVLGGSQYF